The 32 T cell receptor beta chains listed next were all sequenced from one sample in a study of shared clonotypes between healthy human individuals. The table came from immunoSEQ multiplex PCR; TCRdb's copy has only in-frame clones and leaves some out. The sample holds around 1,100,000 clones, roughly 80% seen once. Material for sequencing was memory CD4+ T cells from PBMCs. Subset specified: CD45RA-negative fraction. These receptors were collected from a man younger than 35 in good health. Some clones in this sample may be carry-over from other donors' samples.

This clone came up once. This rearrangement joins TRBV11-3 to TRBJ2-2; 7 bases align to TRBD2. The CDR3 contains 15 residues. The trim removed 3 bases at V and 3 bases at J, leaving 4 bases unmatched. CDR1 and CDR2 (germline): SGHNT, YENEEA. The CDR3 region has the DNA TGTGCCAGCAGCTTCGGTGGGAGGGACACCGGGGAGCTGTTTTTT. This translates into CASSFGGRDTGELFF.

This chain uses TRBV9 with TRBJ2-3; D remains unclear. V was cut by 0 bases and J by 4 bases, with 9 bases left in between. CDR1 is SGDLS and CDR2 is YYNGEE in the germline V gene. The CDR3 is 14 amino acids. In DNA form, the CDR3 reads TGTGCCAGCAGCGTAGAATGGGTTGCAGATACGCAGTATTTT. Its translation: CASSVEWVADTQYF.

The CDR3 nucleotides are TGTGCCAGCAGCCCAGGGACAGTCTACTATGGCTACACCTTC. It is translated as CASSPGTVYYGYTF. The chain combines TRBV5-8 with TRBJ1-2; 7 nucleotides agree with TRBD1. CDR1 SGHTS and CDR2 YDEGEE come from the germline V gene. Losses at the gene ends were 4 bases for V and 3 bases for J; bases not matched to a gene: 6. This CDR3 has 14 residues. Full variable domain (rest looked up from reference TRBV5-8 and TRBJ1-2): EAGVTQSPTHLIKTRGQQATLRCSPISGHTSVYWYQQALGLGLQFLLWYDEGEERNRGNFPPRFSGRQFPNYSSELNVNALELEDSALYLCASSPGTVYYGYTFGSGTRLTVV.

This clone was observed once. The CDR3 here is CASSLESNTEAFF. DNA for the CDR3: TGTGCCAGCAGCTTGGAATCGAACACTGAAGCTTTCTTT. The chain is built from TRBV5-5 and TRBJ1-1, with D uncertain. The V gene lost 0 bases and the J gene lost 1 base, with 4 bases spanning the gap. Germline V gene sequence: CDR1 SGHKS, CDR2 YYEKEE (reference sequence). The CDR3 sequence is 13 residues long. Together with reference TRBV5-5 and TRBJ1-1, the CDR3 gives the full variable domain: DAGVTQSPTHLIKTRGQQVTLRCSPISGHKSVSWYQQVLGQGPQFIFQYYEKEERGRGNFPDRFSARQFPNYSSELNVNALLLGDSALYLCASSLESNTEAFFGQGTRLTVV.

The chain combines TRBV27 with TRBJ1-5; 9 bases fit TRBD1. The CDR3 runs 18 residues. V shed 6 bases and J 0 bases; nucleotides not matched to a gene: 12. Germline CDR1 is MNHEY and CDR2 is SMNVEV (reference sequence). CDR3 in DNA: TGTGCCAGCAGACCTACAGGGGGCCTCGGGTATAGCAATCAGCCCCAGCATTTT. Residues: CASRPTGGLGYSNQPQHF.

This clone was seen repeatedly, ten times or more. V gene TRBV6-1 combines with J gene TRBJ1-3; TRBD1 might be the D (6 bases). Germline V gives CDR1 MNHNS, CDR2 SASEGT. Trimming pared 5 bases from V and 4 bases from J, leaving 15 bases between. The CDR3 is made up of 15 amino acids. CDR3 bases: TGTGCCAGCAGTCCGCAGGGGCTGGGCGGAAACACCATATATTTT. Amino acid sequence: CASSPQGLGGNTIYF.

This chain connects TRBV7-2 to TRBJ2-2; D uncertain. The CDR3 is 13 amino acids. Germline V gene data show CDR1 as SGHTA and CDR2 as FQGNSA. Trimming removed 4 bases at V and 4 bases at J, with 7 bases between. CDR3 DNA: TGTGCCAGCAGCTCCTCGCGCACCGGGGAGCTGTTTTTT. It codes for CASSSSRTGELFF.

The V call is TRBV7-7, the J call TRBJ2-7; 7 bases agree with TRBD2. In germline, CDR1 is SSHAT, CDR2 FNYEAQ (reference sequence). J lost 6 bases, V lost 2 bases, and 4 bases had no gene match. CDR3 length: 13 amino acids. CDR3 amino acids: CASSLTTSSEQYF. The DNA for the CDR3 is TGTGCCAGCAGCTTAACGACTAGCAGCGAGCAGTACTTC.

The gene calls are TRBV18 and TRBJ2-3; D not resolved. CDR1 is KGHSH, CDR2 LQKENI, per germline. This CDR3 is built from 12 residues. The V gene lost 4 bases and the J gene lost 3 bases, with 5 bases spanning the gap. The CDR3 reads CASSLVTDTQYF. Here the CDR3 DNA reads TGTGCCAGCTCACTTGTGACAGATACGCAGTATTTT.

This chain joins TRBV2 and TRBJ1-2; unclear D gene. The germline CDR1 and CDR2 sequences are SNHLY and FYNNEI. V was pared by 7 bases and J by 0 bases, with 15 bases between. The CDR3 runs to 15 residues. CDR3 region: CASIPRGSSNYGYTF. The CDR3, as DNA: TGTGCCAGCATTCCTCGAGGCTCGTCTAACTATGGCTACACCTTC.

This clone was seen a single time. This rearrangement joins TRBV7-9 to TRBJ2-3, with 7 nucleotides matching TRBD2. There are 13 residues in the CDR3. CDR1 SEHNR and CDR2 FQNEAQ come from the germline V gene (reference sequence). V gave up 4 bases and J gave up 5 bases; unmatched junction bases: 3. CDR3 protein: CASSWPSGDTQYF. The DNA of the CDR3 is TGTGCCAGCAGCTGGCCTAGCGGAGATACGCAGTATTTT.

The rearrangement uses TRBV19 and TRBJ1-1, with a tentative D call TRBD1 (5 bases). This CDR3 is built from 14 residues. V was cut by 7 bases and J by 1 base, with 13 bases left in between. CDR1 is LNHDA, CDR2 SQIVND, per germline (reference sequence). CDR3 sequence (DNA): TGTGCCAGTAATGCGAGGGGTCGGAACACTGAAGCTTTCTTT. The encoded protein is CASNARGRNTEAFF.

This clone was seen many times. This chain links TRBV2 with TRBJ2-3; TRBD2 agrees at 10 bases. Germline assignment: CDR1 SNHLY and CDR2 FYNNEI. This CDR3 is 16 amino acids long. After removal of 6 bases from V and 0 bases from J, the junction contained 6 bases not matched to a gene. The CDR3 coding sequence is TGTGCCAGCAGCCCTGGACTAGCGGTTAGCACAGATACGCAGTATTTT. Its translation is CASSPGLAVSTDTQYF.

V usage is TRBV28 and J usage is TRBJ1-1, with D possibly being TRBD1 (5 bases). The CDR3 is 16 amino acids. Germline CDR1 reads MDHEN; CDR2 reads SYDVKM. V was trimmed by 3 bases and J by 0 bases, leaving 14 bases between them. In DNA form, the CDR3 reads TGTGCCAGCAGTTTGGGGCCGGGCAGCATGAACACTGAAGCTTTCTTT. It yields the protein CASSLGPGSMNTEAFF. Filled out from reference TRBV28 and TRBJ1-1, the complete variable domain reads DVKVTQSSRYLVKRTGEKVFLECVQDMDHENMFWYRQDPGLGLRLIYFSYDVKMKEKGDIPEGYSVSREKKERFSLILESASTNQTSMYLCASSLGPGSMNTEAFFGQGTRLTVV.

Comments on this clone: A much larger clone lies a single base off, so this may be a read error. The chain joins TRBV5-4 to TRBJ2-5; 7 bases match TRBD2. The CDR3 sequence is 13 residues long. V was clipped by 5 bases and J by 5 bases; unmatched bases: 6. The germline gives CDR1 SGHNT, CDR2 YYREEE (reference sequence). The CDR3 loop is CASRPRGGETQYF. Written as DNA, the CDR3 is TGTGCCAGCAGACCCCGGGGAGGGGAGACCCAGTACTTC.

In its sample, this clone was seen many times. The rearrangement links TRBV5-4 to TRBJ2-5, with D perhaps TRBD2 (5 bases). Between the trimmed V and J ends, which lost 0 bases and 2 bases, there was a span of 14 bases. Germline assignment: CDR1 SGHNT and CDR2 YYREEE (reference sequence). This CDR3 region has 16 residues. The CDR3 DNA sequence: TGTGCCAGCAGCTTGGGCGCGGGTTCTGGACAAGAGACCCAGTACTTC. It codes for CASSLGAGSGQETQYF.

This clone was found a few times. The rearrangement joins TRBV5-1 to TRBJ2-7, with 7 bases fitting TRBD2. In germline, CDR1 is SGHRS, CDR2 YFSETQ. The CDR3 covers 14 residues. The J segment lost 5 bases and the V segment lost 4 bases, leaving 9 bases of the junction unmatched. CDR3 protein: CASSPMTSSDEQYF. The CDR3, as DNA: TGCGCCAGCAGCCCGATGACTAGCTCAGACGAGCAGTACTTC.

The CDR3 loop reads CASSIFATGSGNTIYF. The CDR3 nucleotides are TGTGCCAGTAGTATATTCGCGACAGGCTCTGGAAACACCATATATTTT. J is TRBJ1-3 and V is TRBV19; a weak D match, TRBD1 (6 bases). CDR3 length: 16 amino acids. With 2 bases removed from V and 0 bases from J, the gap between germline ends came to 11 bases. CDR1 and CDR2 (germline): LNHDA, SQIVND (reference sequence).

V and J are TRBV7-9 and TRBJ1-5; 10 bases line up with TRBD1. Losses at the gene ends were 1 base for V and 3 bases for J; bases not matched to a gene: 3. The germline CDR1 and CDR2 sequences are SEHNR and FQNEAQ (reference sequence). The CDR3 has 16 residues. The CDR3 region is CASSLDGTGVNQPQHF. CDR3 coding DNA: TGTGCCAGCAGCTTAGATGGGACAGGGGTCAATCAGCCCCAGCATTTT. Looking up the rest from reference TRBV7-9 and TRBJ1-5 gives the full variable domain: DTGVSQNPRHKITKRGQNVTFRCDPISEHNRLYWYRQTLGQGPEFLTYFQNEAQLEKSRLLSDRFSAERPKGSFSTLEIQRTEQGDSAMYLCASSLDGTGVNQPQHFGDGTRLSIL.

The chain couples TRBV9 to TRBJ2-1; tentative D call: TRBD2 (6 bases). Trimming removed 5 bases at V and 3 bases at J, with 9 bases between. CDR1 and CDR2 (germline): SGDLS, YYNGEE. The CDR3 runs 13 residues. CDR3 protein: CASSGTLYNEQFF. The CDR3 DNA sequence: TGTGCCAGCAGTGGGACTCTCTACAATGAGCAGTTCTTC.

The chain recombines TRBV6-5 with TRBJ2-7, with D maybe TRBD1 (5 bases). CDR3 length: 15 amino acids. The germline V gene encodes CDR1 MNHEY and CDR2 SVGAGI. Trimming removed 4 bases from V and 5 bases from J, with 18 bases in between. The CDR3 DNA reads TGTGCCAGCAGTTCCACCGCCCAGGGTAGAGACGAGCAGTACTTC. Encoded protein: CASSSTAQGRDEQYF.

The CDR3 region has the DNA TGCGCCAGCAACCCGGGACAGGGGGTCGGTCAGCCCCAGCATTTT. It is translated as CASNPGQGVGQPQHF. The J gene is TRBJ1-5, the V gene TRBV10-2; 11 nucleotides align to TRBD1. The CDR3 extends over 15 amino acids. V lost 7 bases and J lost 6; bases outside the gene matches: 8. Per the germline V gene, CDR1 is WSHSY and CDR2 is SAAADI.

This chain links TRBV29-1 with TRBJ2-3; 10 bases fit TRBD2. The CDR3 runs 13 residues. The V segment lost 7 bases and the J segment 3 bases; nucleotides outside the gene matches: 4. Germline CDR1 SQVTM, CDR2 ANQGSEA. The CDR3 DNA reads as TGCAGCGCCGAGGGACTAGCGACAGATACGCAGTATTTT. Translated: CSAEGLATDTQYF.

Regarding this clone: This sample includes further DNA sequences coding for the same CDR3. This rearrangement joins TRBV7-2 to TRBJ1-1; D is undetermined. V dropped 3 bases and J dropped 1 base, with 6 bases sitting between them. Germline V gene lookup returns CDR1 SGHTA and CDR2 FQGNSA. The CDR3 covers 13 residues. For the CDR3, the DNA is TGTGCCAGCAGCTTGGCACGGAACACTGAAGCTTTCTTT. Encoded protein: CASSLARNTEAFF.

This clone has only one observation. A read error is likely here: a far larger clone is one base away. The chain carries TRBV19 and TRBJ2-7; weak D call: TRBD2 (5 bases). The CDR3 covers 15 residues. The germline gives CDR1 LNHDA, CDR2 SQIVND (reference sequence). V was shortened by 4 bases and J by 6 bases, with 19 bases between the two germline ends. CDR3: CASSKRLAVCPEQYF. DNA of the CDR3: TGTGCCAGTAGTAAGCGTCTAGCTGTTTGTCCCGAGCAGTACTTC. Supplemented by reference TRBV19 and TRBJ2-7, the full variable domain reads DGGITQSPKYLFRKEGQNVTLSCEQNLNHDAMYWYRQDPGQGLRLIYYSQIVNDFQKGDIAEGYSVSREKKESFPLTVTSAQKNPTAFYLCASSKRLAVCPEQYFGPGTRLTVT.

V is TRBV28 and J is TRBJ2-3, with 11 bases that match TRBD2. V gave up 6 bases and J gave up 5 bases; unmatched junction bases: 4. CDR3 length: 14 residues. The germline V gene has CDR1 MDHEN and CDR2 SYDVKM. Written as DNA, the CDR3 is TGTGCCAGCAGAACTAGCGGGGGTCGAGATACGCAGTATTTT. Translated, it gives CASRTSGGRDTQYF.

The chain is built from TRBV10-2 and TRBJ1-2; D unclear. The CDR3 is 11 amino acids. Trimming took off 7 bases at V and 6 bases at J, with 9 bases between the two ends. In germline, CDR1 is WSHSY, CDR2 SAAADI. DNA for the CDR3: TGCGCCAGCAAGCGTCAGGATGGCTACACCTTC. This translates into CASKRQDGYTF.

Comments on this clone: A much larger clone differs from this one at a single base, so this may be a read error. Other DNA sequences in the same sample also yield this CDR3. This chain joins TRBV25-1 and TRBJ1-2; D possibly corresponds to TRBD1 (5 bases). V shed 2 bases and J shed 8 bases, with 12 bases lying between them. This CDR3 spans 13 amino acids. Germline CDR1 is MGHDK and CDR2 is SYGVNS. In nucleotides, the CDR3 is TGTGCCAGCAGTGAACTAGGTTGGGGCGGCTACACCTTC. Protein: CASSELGWGGYTF.

This sequence joins TRBV6-6 and TRBJ1-1; no firm D call. Trimming shortened V by 5 bases and J by 3 bases, and 13 bases separated the two germline ends. In germline, CDR1 is MNHNY, CDR2 SVGAGI (reference sequence). The CDR3 spans 14 residues. CDR3 residues: CASSRLAGDTEAFF. The CDR3, as DNA: TGTGCCAGCAGTCGCCTGGCGGGAGACACTGAAGCTTTCTTT.

This clone has a handful of counts. This chain uses TRBV7-9 with TRBJ1-2, with D unresolved. The V end was cut by 4 bases, the J end by 6 bases, with 6 bases between. The CDR3 is 11 amino acids. CDR1 is SEHNR, CDR2 FQNEAQ, per germline (reference sequence). The CDR3 loop reads CASSSRDGYTF. As DNA, the CDR3 is TGTGCCAGCAGCTCTCGGGATGGCTACACCTTC.

The V and J genes are TRBV7-3 and TRBJ2-2; TRBD2 matches at 10 bases. The CDR3 is made up of 14 amino acids. The germline gives CDR1 SGHTA, CDR2 FQGTGA. The trim removed 6 bases at V and 2 bases at J, leaving 0 bases unmatched. The chain's CDR3 is CASRLAGNTGELFF. CDR3 coding DNA: TGTGCCAGCAGACTAGCGGGAAACACCGGGGAGCTGTTTTTT.

J is TRBJ2-7 and V is TRBV11-2, with TRBD2 matching 7 bases. The germline CDR1 and CDR2 sequences are SGHAT and FQNNGV. The CDR3 loop spans 16 amino acids. Unmatched junction bases numbered 11, after V lost 4 bases and J lost 2 bases. The CDR3 DNA reads as TGTGCCAGCAGCTCCCCGGGGGGACCTACTACCTACGAGCAGTACTTC. This translates into CASSSPGGPTTYEQYF.